The 30 T cell receptor beta chains below all came from one sample that was sequenced in a study of cytomegalovirus exposure and HLA in healthy donors. Researchers ran the PCR with 60 Vbeta and 13 Jbeta primers. Repertoires were generated with immunoSEQ multiplex PCR, while TCRdb's copy carries only in-frame clones and drops some. The data show about 140,000 clones, with approximately 65% seen just once and approximately 6.5% held by the top ten. The sequencing sample was made of PBMCs. Receptors originate from an older woman in good health and CMV-seronegative.

The J gene is TRBJ1-1, the V gene TRBV19, with D maybe TRBD1 (5 bases). Germline values: CDR1 LNHDA, CDR2 SQIVND (reference sequence). Trimming cost V 4 bases and J 7 bases, with 13 bases left between them. The CDR3 runs 13 residues. The chain's CDR3 is CASSSQGGLEAFF. CDR3 nucleotide sequence: TGTGCCAGTAGTAGCCAGGGAGGTCTTGAAGCTTTCTTT.

The genes are TRBV5-1 and TRBJ1-6; 8 positions match TRBD1. Germline-derived CDR1 and CDR2 are SGHRS and YFSETQ. This CDR3 comprises 15 residues. Unmatched junction bases numbered 1, after V lost 0 bases and J lost 5 bases. The CDR3: CASSLAQGDNSPLHF. The CDR3 DNA is TGCGCCAGCAGCTTGGCACAGGGGGATAATTCACCCCTCCACTTT.

This rearrangement joins TRBV9 to TRBJ2-1; 8 bases map to TRBD2. The CDR3 is 16 amino acids. From germline, CDR1 is SGDLS and CDR2 YYNGEE. V lost 0 bases and J lost 4; bases outside the gene matches: 6. This CDR3 is CASSVGPQRGYNEQFF. CDR3 DNA sequence: TGTGCCAGCAGCGTAGGTCCCCAGCGGGGGTACAATGAGCAGTTCTTC.

The V and J genes are TRBV9 and TRBJ1-5, with TRBD1 identical over 7 bases. The V gene end was trimmed by 3 bases and the J gene end by 5 bases; junction bases not matched to a gene: 11. CDR3 length equals 16 residues. Germline V gene data show CDR1 as SGDLS and CDR2 as YYNGEE. The CDR3 spells CASSESPTGRHQPQHF. DNA of the CDR3: TGTGCCAGCAGCGAATCCCCGACAGGGCGACATCAGCCCCAGCATTTT.

The V gene is TRBV6-5, the J gene TRBJ1-2, with 7 nucleotides matching TRBD1. The CDR3 has 13 residues. Trimming removed 6 bases from V and 4 bases from J; junction bases left unmatched: 5. CDR1 is MNHEY and CDR2 is SVGAGI in the germline V gene. CDR3 nucleotide sequence: TGTGCCAGCAGCGTAACAGGGGTCTATGGCTACACCTTC. Amino acids: CASSVTGVYGYTF.

This rearrangement joins TRBV28 to TRBJ1-2; D might be TRBD1 (6 bases). The length of the CDR3 is 12 residues. Germline V gene data show CDR1 as MDHEN and CDR2 as SYDVKM. Trimming left V 6 bases short and J 7 bases short, with 12 bases between. Written as DNA, the CDR3 is TGTGCCAGCAGGAGATTCAGGGGTGGCTACACCTTC. Protein: CASRRFRGGYTF.

The J gene is TRBJ2-3, the V gene TRBV9; the match to TRBD1 covers 8 bases. Looked up from germline, CDR1 is SGDLS and CDR2 is YYNGEE. V gave up 0 bases and J gave up 2 bases; unmatched junction bases: 2. This CDR3 region has 15 residues. The CDR3, as DNA: TGTGCCAGCAGCGTAGGGGGACAGGCCACAGATACGCAGTATTTT. Encoded protein: CASSVGGQATDTQYF.

This clone occurred a few times. The gene calls are TRBV19 and TRBJ2-5; 7 positions agree with TRBD2. The J call is uncertain, as TRBJ2-7 better fits the DNA end. This CDR3 spans 15 amino acids. Germline CDR1 and CDR2: LNHDA and SQIVND (reference sequence). The CDR3 region has the DNA TGTGCCAGTAGTAGGAAGCGGGGCGGCTCCTACGAGCAGTACTTC. Its translation is CASSRKRGGSYEQYF.

As DNA, the CDR3 is TGTGCCAGCGCGCTAGCGGGAGGCTTGCAGTACTTC. Protein: CASALAGGLQYF. The gene calls are TRBV2 and TRBJ2-5, with TRBD2 matching 11 bases. V trimming: 8 bases; J trimming: 11 bases; junction bases outside the gene matches: 7. CDR1 and CDR2 from the germline V gene are SNHLY and FYNNEI. CDR3 length equals 12 residues. Full variable domain (outside the CDR3, taken from reference TRBV2 and TRBJ2-5): EPEVTQTPSHQVTQMGQEVILRCVPISNHLYFYWYRQILGQKVEFLVSFYNNEISEKSEIFDDQFSVERPDGSNFTLKIRSTKLEDSAMYFCASALAGGLQYFGPGTRLLVL.

The genes are TRBV2 and TRBJ2-7, with 7 positions matching TRBD1. Germline V lookup: CDR1 SNHLY, CDR2 FYNNEI. J gave up 4 bases and V 0 bases, and 6 bases lay outside the gene matches. The CDR3 totals 15 residues. CDR3: CASSEARDRGYEQYF. The CDR3 DNA sequence: TGTGCCAGCAGTGAAGCCCGGGACAGAGGTTACGAGCAGTACTTC.

This chain links TRBV7-9 with TRBJ2-7; maybe TRBD2 (5 bases). The CDR3 runs 16 residues. Germline V CDR1 and CDR2: SEHNR, FQNEAQ (reference sequence). The germline V and J ends were trimmed by 5 bases and 0 bases, with 17 bases remaining between them. The CDR3 coding sequence is TGTGCCAGCAGCCCGGCGGGCGGCGTCGTCTCCTACGAGCAGTACTTC. Its translation is CASSPAGGVVSYEQYF.

The chain combines TRBV6-6 with TRBJ2-5, with TRBD2 identical over 12 bases. After removal of 4 bases from V and 4 bases from J, the junction contained 4 bases not matched to a gene. The CDR3 has 15 amino acids. CDR1 and CDR2 from the germline V gene are MNHNY and SVGAGI (reference sequence). The chain's CDR3 is CASSSGTSGLETQYF. CDR3 coding DNA: TGTGCCAGCAGTTCAGGGACTAGCGGGTTAGAGACCCAGTACTTC.

The chain recombines TRBV19 with TRBJ1-1; 8 bases match TRBD1. This CDR3 region has 15 residues. V lost 8 bases, J lost 6 bases, and 14 bases stayed unmatched. The germline V gene encodes CDR1 LNHDA and CDR2 SQIVND (reference sequence). The CDR3, as DNA: TGTGCCAGTGGGACCGGACAGGGATTGAGCGCTGAAGCTTTCTTT. It yields the protein CASGTGQGLSAEAFF.

This clone is a singleton in its sample. This sequence joins TRBV7-2 and TRBJ2-7; TRBD2 matches 9 bases. The CDR3 consists of 15 residues. With 2 bases clipped from V and 6 bases from J, the junction kept 8 bases outside the gene matches. CDR1 is SGHTA, CDR2 FQGNSA, per germline. The CDR3 sequence is CASSLWAREGREQYF. The CDR3 DNA follows: TGTGCCAGCAGCTTATGGGCGCGGGAGGGCCGCGAGCAGTACTTC. The complete variable domain, with remaining parts taken from reference TRBV7-2 and TRBJ2-7, reads GAGVSQSPSNKVTEKGKDVELRCDPISGHTALYWYRQSLGQGLEFLIYFQGNSAPDKSGLPSDRFSAERTGGSVSTLTIQRTQQEDSAVYLCASSLWAREGREQYFGPGTRLTVT.

Points on this clone: The sample carries other DNA sequences with the same CDR3. The chain couples TRBV7-2 to TRBJ1-3; D is perhaps TRBD1 (6 bases). CDR3 size: 15 residues. Trimming took 1 base from V and 0 from J, leaving 7 bases between them. Per the germline V gene, CDR1 is SGHTA and CDR2 is FQGNSA. CDR3 sequence reads: CASSLGGGSGNTIYF. For the CDR3, the DNA is TGTGCCAGCAGCTTAGGAGGGGGCTCTGGAAACACCATATATTTT.

The chain combines TRBV11-3 with TRBJ1-1, with D hard to call. V was shortened by 3 bases and J by 8 bases, with 16 bases between the two germline ends. The CDR3 sequence is 14 residues long. The V gene's germline CDR1 is SGHNT and CDR2 YENEEA. In DNA form, the CDR3 reads TGTGCCAGCAGCTTGGGAGGAGGAGGAAGGGAAGCTTTCTTT. Translation: CASSLGGGGREAFF.

The rearrangement uses TRBV5-4 and TRBJ1-5, with 8 nucleotides matching TRBD1. The CDR3 loop spans 16 amino acids. The V and J ends lost 0 bases and 9 bases, in that order; junction bases with no gene match: 11. In germline, CDR1 is SGHNT, CDR2 YYREEE (reference sequence). This CDR3 reads CASSLVVDRGDGPQHF. The CDR3 DNA reads TGTGCCAGCAGCTTGGTCGTAGACAGGGGAGATGGGCCCCAGCATTTT.

This clone has more than one count but fewer than ten. This sequence joins TRBV27 and TRBJ1-3; D remains ambiguous. Germline V gene sequence: CDR1 MNHEY, CDR2 SMNVEV (reference sequence). Trimming removed 2 bases at V and 2 bases at J, with 7 bases between. The CDR3 spans 14 residues. The CDR3 DNA is TGTGCCAGCAGTTTAGGGAGGGCTGGAAACACCATATATTTT. This gives the protein CASSLGRAGNTIYF.

The CDR3 protein is CASSVAGTGAYGYTF. The CDR3 DNA reads TGTGCCAGCAGCGTAGCAGGGACAGGGGCCTATGGCTACACCTTC. V is TRBV9 and J is TRBJ1-2, with 10 bases matching TRBD1. CDR1 and CDR2 (germline): SGDLS, YYNGEE. Trimming at V came to 0 bases and at J to 4 bases, leaving 3 bases not matched to a gene. This CDR3 is built from 15 residues.

The CDR3 here is CASSTGLTIGELFF. In DNA form, the CDR3 reads TGTGCCAGCAGTACGGGACTGACCATCGGGGAGCTGTTTTTT. J is TRBJ2-2 and V is TRBV6-6, with D possibly TRBD2 on 6 matching bases. The CDR3 is 14 amino acids. V dropped 5 bases and J dropped 7 bases, with 14 bases sitting between them. Germline lookup yields CDR1 MNHNY and CDR2 SVGAGI (reference sequence).

The CDR3 is CASSLAGFQETQYF. The CDR3, as DNA: TGTGCCAGCAGTTTAGCGGGATTCCAAGAGACCCAGTACTTC. The gene calls are TRBV28 and TRBJ2-5; possibly TRBD2 for D (6 bases). The germline V gene encodes CDR1 MDHEN and CDR2 SYDVKM. The ends were cut back, 2 bases at V and 1 base at J, with 8 bases in the middle. This CDR3 contains 14 residues.

This clone has only a few counts. The gene calls are TRBV27 and TRBJ2-7; 7 nucleotides match TRBD1. The V gene end was trimmed by 6 bases and the J gene end by 5 bases; junction bases not matched to a gene: 7. The CDR3 length is 13 residues. CDR1 and CDR2 from the germline V gene are MNHEY and SMNVEV (reference sequence). CDR3 protein: CASRNRGIDEQYF. The DNA for the CDR3 is TGTGCCAGCAGGAACAGGGGAATTGACGAGCAGTACTTC.

Notes on this clone: The same CDR3 is also encoded by other DNA sequences in this sample. This rearrangement joins TRBV5-1 to TRBJ2-2; D remains unclear. CDR3 length: 13 amino acids. Germline V gene lookup returns CDR1 SGHRS and CDR2 YFSETQ. Trimming removed 5 bases at V and 2 bases at J, with 7 bases between. CDR3 in DNA: TGCGCCAGCAGTACAGCCAACACCGGGGAGCTGTTTTTT. Its protein product is CASSTANTGELFF.

This chain uses TRBV7-2 with TRBJ1-2; weak D call: TRBD1 (5 bases). V lost 1 base, J lost 8 bases, and 11 bases lay in between. The CDR3 totals 13 residues. Germline V gene sequence: CDR1 SGHTA, CDR2 FQGNSA. The CDR3 protein is CASSLVRGGGYTF. The DNA of the CDR3 is TGTGCCAGCAGCTTAGTTCGGGGGGGAGGCTACACCTTC. Full variable domain (outside the CDR3, taken from reference TRBV7-2 and TRBJ1-2): GAGVSQSPSNKVTEKGKDVELRCDPISGHTALYWYRQSLGQGLEFLIYFQGNSAPDKSGLPSDRFSAERTGGSVSTLTIQRTQQEDSAVYLCASSLVRGGGYTFGSGTRLTVV.

This clone appeared once. V and J are TRBV4-3 and TRBJ1-2, with 10 bases that match TRBD1. The CDR3 length is 16 residues. Trimming at V came to 2 bases and at J to 4 bases, leaving 7 bases not matched to a gene. CDR1 LGHNA and CDR2 YSLEER come from the germline V gene. CDR3 in amino acids: CASSQPDRGPGYGYTF. The CDR3 DNA is TGCGCCAGCAGCCAACCCGACAGGGGGCCAGGCTATGGCTACACCTTC.

The genes are TRBV7-8 and TRBJ2-2; 8 bases fit TRBD2. V shed 5 bases and J 8 bases; nucleotides not matched to a gene: 7. The CDR3 runs 14 residues. Germline V gene lookup returns CDR1 SGHVS and CDR2 FQNEAQ. The CDR3 nucleotides are TGTGCCAGCAGCGCCGGGGGGGGGTCAGGGGAGCTGTTTTTT. Protein sequence: CASSAGGGSGELFF.

The chain employs TRBV29-1 and TRBJ2-1; 12 nucleotides line up with TRBD2. The ends lost 5 bases at V and 10 bases at J; junction bases unmatched: 9. The length of the CDR3 is 14 residues. The germline V gene has CDR1 SQVTM and CDR2 ANQGSEA. DNA of the CDR3: TGCAGCGTTAGTCGGCTAGCGGGGGGGCGGGAGCAGTTCTTC. Protein product: CSVSRLAGGREQFF.

The CDR3 region has the DNA TGTGCTAGTGCTATGGGCGGGACAGATACGCAGTATTTT. Its protein product is CASAMGGTDTQYF. V usage is TRBV12-5 and J usage is TRBJ2-3; D might be TRBD2 (5 bases). The V gene's germline CDR1 is LGHNT and CDR2 FRNRAP. Trimming took off 7 bases at V and 3 bases at J, with 11 bases between the two ends. CDR3 length: 13 residues.

This clone came up a few times. The gene calls are TRBV7-9 and TRBJ2-1, with 9 bases fitting TRBD1. CDR1 and CDR2 (germline): SEHNR, FQNEAQ (reference sequence). V was clipped by 0 bases and J by 6 bases; unmatched bases: 3. The CDR3 loop spans 15 amino acids. DNA for the CDR3: TGTGCCAGCAGCTTAGCGGGGGACAGGGCCAATGAGCAGTTCTTC. This gives the protein CASSLAGDRANEQFF.

In its sample, this clone was seen a few times. This chain joins TRBV6-5 and TRBJ2-1; 9 nucleotides agree with TRBD1. The V segment lost 5 bases and the J segment 2 bases; nucleotides outside the gene matches: 4. CDR3 length: 15 residues. Germline V gives CDR1 MNHEY, CDR2 SVGAGI. This chain's CDR3 is CASSADRGTYNEQFF. CDR3 bases: TGTGCCAGCAGTGCCGACAGGGGGACCTACAATGAGCAGTTCTTC.